What follows are 22 T cell receptor beta chains derived from one specimen sequenced in a study of blood T cells in healthy people across ages. Primers used in a second PCR of about 6 to 11 cycles were a sample-barcoded 5' primer and a J-beta primer mix. MiXCR, run by TCRdb on the 5' RACE reads, gives a single entry per CDR3 protein. The sample has around 800,000 distinct CDR3 sequences; under 45% are singletons. The sequencing sample was made of blood. The receptors were sampled from a man aged 55 to 69 in good health.

V and J are TRBV14 and TRBJ1-1; the D is unclear. CDR1 and CDR2 from the germline V gene are SGHDN and FVKESK. This CDR3 region has 12 residues. V gave up 0 bases and J gave up 7 bases, with 6 bases separating them. Written as DNA, the CDR3 is TGTGCCAGCAGCCAAGATAACGGTGAAGCTTTCTTT. It specifies CASSQDNGEAFF. Complete variable domain (other parts from reference TRBV14 and TRBJ1-1): EAGVTQFPSHSVIEKGQTVTLRCDPISGHDNLYWYRRVMGKEIKFLLHFVKESKQDESGMPNNRFLAERTGGTYSTLKVQPAELEDSGVYFCASSQDNGEAFFGQGTRLTVV.

This clonotype appeared a few times. The chain recombines TRBV20-1 with TRBJ2-5; 8 bases agree with TRBD2. Trimming removed 3 bases from V and 0 bases from J; junction bases left unmatched: 6. The germline gives CDR1 DFQATT, CDR2 SNEGSKA (reference sequence). The CDR3 totals 15 residues. The CDR3 protein is CSASAGGLYQETQYF. In DNA, the CDR3 is TGCAGTGCTAGTGCGGGAGGATTGTACCAAGAGACCCAGTACTTC.

Written as DNA, the CDR3 is TGTGCCAGCAGCGTCCGCGACGGGTCCACAGATACGCAGTATTTT. This codes for CASSVRDGSTDTQYF. V gene TRBV9 combines with J gene TRBJ2-3; the D is unclear. The germline gives CDR1 SGDLS, CDR2 YYNGEE. CDR3 size: 15 residues. Trimming took 2 bases from V and 2 from J, leaving 12 bases between them.

The table lists this clonotype with a few counts. The chain is built from TRBV11-3 and TRBJ2-2; D not resolved. There are 11 residues in the CDR3. CDR1 is SGHNT, CDR2 YENEEA, per germline. Between the trimmed V and J ends, which lost 8 bases and 1 base, there was a span of 2 bases. The CDR3 region is CASQNTGELFF. The DNA of the CDR3 is TGTGCCAGCCAGAACACCGGGGAGCTGTTTTTT. The full variable domain, completed using reference TRBV11-3 and TRBJ2-2, is EAGVVQSPRYKIIEKKQPVAFWCNPISGHNTLYWYLQNLGQGPELLIRYENEEAVDDSQLPKDRFSAERLKGVDSTLKIQPAELGDSAVYLCASQNTGELFFGEGSRLTVL.

This chain uses TRBV4-1 with TRBJ1-5, with 9 bases identical to TRBD1. The CDR3 is 14 residues long. Germline CDR1 MGHRA, CDR2 YSYEKL. V lost 4 bases, J lost 9 bases, and 7 bases stayed unmatched. The DNA for the CDR3 is TGCGCCAGCAGCCTCCCCGGGACAGGGAGGCCCCAGCATTTT. This translates into CASSLPGTGRPQHF.

In regard to this clonotype: Just one base apart from a much larger clone, this may be a read error. The chain is built from TRBV29-1 and TRBJ2-1; a weak D match, TRBD2 (6 bases). CDR3 size: 13 residues. Trimming shortened V by 6 bases and J by 6 bases, and 15 bases separated the two germline ends. Germline lookup yields CDR1 SQVTM and CDR2 ANQGSEA. In DNA form, the CDR3 reads TGCAGCGTCGCCCCTAGGCGGGGCAATGAGCAGTTCTTC. This gives the protein CSVAPRRGNEQFF.

The chain has TRBV5-1 and TRBJ2-6; D might be TRBD1 (5 bases). V was shortened by 2 bases and J by 11 bases, with 23 bases between the two germline ends. This CDR3 spans 17 amino acids. Germline V gene lookup returns CDR1 SGHRS and CDR2 YFSETQ. The CDR3 DNA sequence: TGCGCCAGCAGCTTACGACCGACAGCTAGAAGTACCCACGTCCTGACTTTC. This translates into CASSLRPTARSTHVLTF.

J is TRBJ1-1 and V is TRBV6-5, with D maybe TRBD1 (6 bases). Germline V gives CDR1 MNHEY, CDR2 SVGAGI. V was pared by 9 bases and J by 0 bases, with 17 bases between. There are 15 residues in the CDR3. The DNA of the CDR3 is TGTGCCAGTTGCGTGGGGGGCGAATTGAACACTGAAGCTTTCTTT. Protein sequence: CASCVGGELNTEAFF.

V and J are TRBV7-9 and TRBJ1-4, with unresolved D. Trimming pared 5 bases from V and 2 bases from J, leaving 12 bases between. Per germline, CDR1 SEHNR and CDR2 FQNEAQ (reference sequence). The CDR3 runs to 15 residues. CDR3 DNA sequence: TGTGCCAGCAGCCCCTGGACGGCTACTAATGAAAAACTGTTTTTT. It codes for CASSPWTATNEKLFF. The whole variable domain, remainder taken from reference TRBV7-9 and TRBJ1-4, is DTGVSQNPRHKITKRGQNVTFRCDPISEHNRLYWYRQTLGQGPEFLTYFQNEAQLEKSRLLSDRFSAERPKGSFSTLEIQRTEQGDSAMYLCASSPWTATNEKLFFGSGTQLSVL.

This rearrangement joins TRBV20-1 to TRBJ1-4; the D is unclear. CDR3 size: 13 residues. Per germline, CDR1 DFQATT and CDR2 SNEGSKA (reference sequence). Between the trimmed V and J ends, which lost 5 bases and 5 bases, there was a span of 12 bases. For the CDR3, the DNA is TGCAGTGCTGACCGGGCCGAGAATGAAAAACTGTTTTTT. Translated, it gives CSADRAENEKLFF.

The chain combines TRBV20-1 with TRBJ2-5, with 7 bases matching TRBD1. CDR3 length: 14 residues. Germline lookup yields CDR1 DFQATT and CDR2 SNEGSKA (reference sequence). The ends lost 6 bases at V and 11 bases at J; junction bases unmatched: 18. DNA of the CDR3: TGCAGTGCCCAAGAGGGACAGAGAGCCTACGGGCAGTACTTC. It yields the protein CSAQEGQRAYGQYF.

This clonotype has a handful of counts. The rearrangement links TRBV11-2 to TRBJ2-5; TRBD1 is a possible D gene (6 bases). Germline V CDR1 and CDR2: SGHAT, FQNNGV. There are 16 residues in the CDR3. V was shortened by 1 base and J by 2 bases, with 14 bases between the two germline ends. The CDR3 sequence: CASSLGGNRAQETQYF. The CDR3 DNA reads TGTGCCAGCAGCTTAGGTGGCAACAGGGCGCAAGAGACCCAGTACTTC.

As to this clonotype: Being one base from a much bigger clone, this may be a read error. The V and J genes are TRBV12-3 or TRBV12-4 and TRBJ1-2, with a weak D call TRBD1 (5 bases). V was trimmed by 5 bases and J by 4 bases, leaving 11 bases between them. The length of the CDR3 is 13 residues. The CDR3: CASSVGGTYGYTF. CDR3 in DNA: TGTGCCAGCAGTGTGGGAGGGACCTATGGCTACACCTTC.

The V call is TRBV4-1, the J call TRBJ2-7; maybe TRBD1 (6 bases). V lost 2 bases and J lost 3, with 11 bases in between. Germline V lookup: CDR1 MGHRA, CDR2 YSYEKL. CDR3 length equals 14 residues. The CDR3 DNA reads TGCGCCAGCAGCCAACGGGACACAGACTACGAGCAGTACTTC. This translates into CASSQRDTDYEQYF.

V is TRBV20-1 and J is TRBJ2-3; 9 nucleotides match TRBD2. This CDR3 has 16 residues. V lost 0 bases, J lost 7 bases, and 11 bases stayed unmatched. Germline V gene lookup returns CDR1 DFQATT and CDR2 SNEGSKA (reference sequence). This CDR3 is CSARDRRGGKGNTQYF. As DNA, the CDR3 is TGCAGTGCTAGAGATCGGCGGGGGGGCAAGGGAAATACGCAGTATTTT.

This chain uses TRBV5-1 with TRBJ2-5; D uncertain. The germline CDR1 and CDR2 sequences are SGHRS and YFSETQ. CDR3 size: 13 residues. V was cut by 6 bases and J by 10 bases, with 19 bases left in between. DNA for the CDR3: TGCGCCAGCAACCACTTCCGCTGTCAAGTCCAGTACTTC. As protein: CASNHFRCQVQYF. The full variable domain, completed using reference TRBV5-1 and TRBJ2-5, is KAGVTQTPRYLIKTRGQQVTLSCSPISGHRSVSWYQQTPGQGLQFLFEYFSETQRNKGNFPGRFSGRQFSNSRSEMNVSTLELGDSALYLCASNHFRCQVQYFGPGTRLLVL.

This clonotype appeared a few times. The V call is TRBV11-3, the J call TRBJ1-2, with 11 bases aligning to TRBD1. The CDR3 extends over 15 amino acids. Looked up from germline, CDR1 is SGHNT and CDR2 is YENEEA. The ends lost 3 bases at V and 6 bases at J; junction bases unmatched: 6. CDR3 amino acids: CASSLVGQGADGYTF. The CDR3 DNA follows: TGTGCCAGCAGCTTGGTTGGACAGGGGGCAGATGGCTACACCTTC.

The table lists this clonotype with a count of one. V and J are TRBV4-3 and TRBJ1-6, with 11 bases identical to TRBD1. Germline trimming cut 0 bases from V and 9 bases from J; bases unmatched to any gene: 4. This CDR3 contains 16 residues. The germline V gene has CDR1 LGHNA and CDR2 YSLEER. CDR3 loop: CASSQDIGQGASPLHF. For the CDR3, the DNA is TGCGCCAGCAGCCAAGATATCGGACAGGGGGCTTCACCCCTCCACTTT.

The chain recombines TRBV29-1 with TRBJ1-6; possible D gene TRBD1, 5 bases. CDR1 and CDR2 from the germline V gene are SQVTM and ANQGSEA. The CDR3 runs 15 residues. V was pared by 4 bases and J by 6 bases, with 16 bases between. The CDR3 DNA reads TGCAGCGTTGCAGTTGGGGACGGACGTAATTCACCCCTCCACTTT. Its translation is CSVAVGDGRNSPLHF.

This chain links TRBV15 with TRBJ2-7; D may be TRBD1 or TRBD2 (6 bases each). Germline values: CDR1 LNHNV, CDR2 YYDKDF (reference sequence). Trimming pared 0 bases from V and 3 bases from J, leaving 12 bases between. This CDR3 has 15 residues. DNA for the CDR3: TGTGCCACCAGCAGAGATGCAGGGGAGGTCTACGAGCAGTACTTC. Translating it yields CATSRDAGEVYEQYF. The entire variable domain, with the rest obtained from reference TRBV15 and TRBJ2-7, is as follows: DAMVIQNPRYQVTQFGKPVTLSCSQTLNHNVMYWYQQKSSQAPKLLFHYYDKDFNNEADTPDNFQSRRPNTSFCFLDIRSPGLGDTAMYLCATSRDAGEVYEQYFGPGTRLTVT.

Here the CDR3 DNA reads TGTGCCAGCAGTTTTAAGGCTCCCATCGGAACTAACTACGAGCAGTACTTC. Translation gives CASSFKAPIGTNYEQYF. The chain recombines TRBV6-5 with TRBJ2-7; D remains ambiguous. Germline CDR1 and CDR2: MNHEY and SVGAGI. Trimming removed 4 bases from V and 3 bases from J, with 22 bases in between. The CDR3 is 17 residues long.

The chain is built from TRBV10-3 and TRBJ2-3, with D hard to call. V was clipped by 2 bases and J by 7 bases, with 13 bases between them. Germline assignment: CDR1 ENHRY and CDR2 SYGVKD. The CDR3 has 14 amino acids. The CDR3, as DNA: TGTGCCATCAGTGAGCTAGGCGGAGCAAATACGCAGTATTTT. Encoded protein: CAISELGGANTQYF.